This record concerns one T cell receptor beta chain sequence. Its antigen is still unknown. Germline trimming cut 2 bases from V and 10 bases from J; bases unmatched to any gene: 14. Per the germline V gene, CDR1 is MNHNY and CDR2 is SVGAGI (reference sequence). The CDR3 contains 16 residues. This entry belongs to a study of cytomegalovirus exposure and HLA in healthy donors. Study-wide background: Later analysis reported that the 120 or so validation repertoires shared the platform of the approximately 690 first-cohort repertoires. General study findings and limits: A subsequent analysis found that TCR clusters from the first cohort also tended to co-occur in the 110 or so validation repertoires, with about 93% of cluster scores above 0. Among the CMV-associated chains, a few were confirmed in vitro as specific for CMV antigens.

TCRdb's copy holds only in-frame clones and misses some; the assay was immunoSEQ multiplex PCR. This table holds 120,000 to 150,000 clones, roughly 87% found once. This rearrangement joins TRBV6-6 to TRBJ1-5, with 7 bases identical to TRBD1. The sequence was collected from a man in his late teens or twenties in good health and CMV-seropositive. Sequenced material: PBMCs. In DNA, the CDR3 is TGTGCCAGCAGTTACGTGGGACAGACATACCCGAGACCCCAGCATTTT. Translating gives CASSYVGQTYPRPQHF.